This entry lists 27 T cell receptor beta chains sequenced from one sample in a study of Ad26.COV2.S vaccination and SARS-CoV-2 variants. This table comes from immunoSEQ multiplex PCR, and its TCRdb copy is limited to in-frame clones, with some not included. The sample has around 300,000 clones; 85% to 90% are singletons. Indicated treatment: around 19 received Ad26.COV2.S at low or high dose, single or two shots; about 5 received placebo; per-sample allocation not given. At day 63 after the first vaccine or placebo injection, samples were drawn. Sequencing used peripheral blood, obtained in a trial of Ad26.COV2.S vaccine versus placebo. These receptors originate from a person aged 18-65 years who received the Ad26.COV2.S COVID-19 vaccine or a placebo.

The V call is TRBV2, the J call TRBJ1-4; 8 bases are a match to TRBD1. The CDR3 contains 15 residues. The V and J ends lost 5 bases and 3 bases, in that order; junction bases with no gene match: 5. Germline V lookup: CDR1 SNHLY, CDR2 FYNNEI. CDR3 residues: CASSTQGVPNEKLFF. CDR3 DNA: TGTGCCAGCAGTACACAGGGGGTTCCTAATGAAAAACTGTTTTTT.

This clone came up once. The rearrangement joins TRBV13 to TRBJ1-2; TRBD1 matches at 9 bases. The length of the CDR3 is 13 residues. Germline values: CDR1 PRHDT, CDR2 FYEKMQ (reference sequence). V lost 5 bases and J lost 7; bases outside the gene matches: 5. CDR3 sequence: CASSLGTGFGYTF. In DNA, the CDR3 is TGTGCCAGCAGCCTCGGGACAGGGTTTGGCTACACCTTC.

This chain connects TRBV2 to TRBJ2-7; 10 positions agree with TRBD1. The germline V gene encodes CDR1 SNHLY and CDR2 FYNNEI. V lost 5 bases, J lost 3 bases, and 19 bases stayed unmatched. This CDR3 is 19 amino acids long. For the CDR3, the DNA is TGTGCCAGCAGTACCGCGACAGGGGGCGCTGCTCATCCCGTCTACGAGCAGTACGTC. Translating it yields CASSTATGGAAHPVYEQYV.

The chain carries TRBV19 and TRBJ1-5, with D possibly TRBD1 on 6 matching bases. The germline CDR1 and CDR2 sequences are LNHDA and SQIVND (reference sequence). V dropped 8 bases and J dropped 6 bases, with 14 bases sitting between them. The CDR3 contains 13 residues. CDR3 sequence (DNA): TGTGCCAGTTGTCGGGGGGGCCCTCAGCCCCAGCATTTT. This sequence encodes CASCRGGPQPQHF.

The rearrangement joins TRBV3-1 (or the pseudogene TRBV3-2) to TRBJ2-7; no reliable D call. V shed 3 bases and J shed 6 bases, with 12 bases lying between them. The germline gives CDR1 LGHDT, CDR2 YNNKEL (reference sequence). This CDR3 has 13 residues. The CDR3: CASSHSFGSEQYF. The CDR3 DNA sequence: TGTGCCAGCAGCCATAGTTTCGGGTCCGAGCAGTACTTC.

The CDR3 DNA follows: TGTGCCAGCAGCCAAGCTCCTCTTGTGGTCCCCAGGGGTAGCTATAGCAATCAGCCCCAGCATTTT. It specifies CASSQAPLVVPRGSYSNQPQHF. The chain recombines TRBV3-1 (or the pseudogene TRBV3-2) with TRBJ1-5; D might be TRBD1 (6 bases). The V gene's germline CDR1 is LGHDT and CDR2 YNNKEL (reference sequence). The CDR3 spans 22 residues. V shed 1 base and J shed 0 bases, with 28 bases lying between them.

The J gene is TRBJ2-5, the V gene TRBV9; D is undetermined. Germline V gene lookup returns CDR1 SGDLS and CDR2 YYNGEE. The CDR3 spans 15 residues. V lost 4 bases, J lost 0 bases, and 13 bases lay in between. The CDR3 DNA follows: TGTGCCAGCAGCAGTCAAGTAGGTTACCAAGAGACCCAGTACTTC. Protein product: CASSSQVGYQETQYF. Full variable domain (rest looked up from reference TRBV9 and TRBJ2-5): DSGVTQTPKHLITATGQRVTLRCSPRSGDLSVYWYQQSLDQGLQFLIQYYNGEERAKGNILERFSAQQFPDLHSELNLSSLELGDSALYFCASSSQVGYQETQYFGPGTRLLVL.

V gene TRBV10-2 combines with J gene TRBJ1-3; D remains unclear. With 2 bases removed from V and 4 bases from J, the gap between germline ends came to 12 bases. Per germline, CDR1 WSHSY and CDR2 SAAADI. The CDR3 runs to 15 residues. CDR3 nucleotides: TGCGCCAGCAGTGAGCTGGGGAAGATGGGAAACACCATATATTTT. As protein: CASSELGKMGNTIYF.

The chain combines TRBV27 with TRBJ2-1; TRBD1 is a possible D gene (5 bases). CDR1 is MNHEY and CDR2 is SMNVEV in the germline V gene (reference sequence). The CDR3 has 15 amino acids. The V gene lost 3 bases and the J gene lost 6 bases, with 15 bases spanning the gap. In nucleotides, the CDR3 is TGTGCCAGCAGTTTTGTGGGCTTAACAGGCAATGAGCAGTTCTTC. Translated, it gives CASSFVGLTGNEQFF.

The V and J genes are TRBV27 and TRBJ1-2; the match to TRBD1 covers 9 bases. This CDR3 has 18 amino acids. The germline gives CDR1 MNHEY, CDR2 SMNVEV (reference sequence). V lost 6 bases, J lost 8 bases, and 22 bases stayed unmatched. CDR3 nucleotide sequence: TGTGCCAGCAGCTTTACTTTGGAGCTATTACAGGGGGCAGGGGGCTACACCTTC. Amino acid sequence: CASSFTLELLQGAGGYTF.

This chain connects TRBV4-2 to TRBJ2-5; D remains unclear. The CDR3 covers 16 residues. V lost 0 bases and J lost 5, with 16 bases in between. CDR1 is LGHNA and CDR2 is YNFKEQ in the germline V gene. The CDR3 loop reads CASSQDHLGFLETQYF. CDR3 DNA sequence: TGTGCCAGCAGCCAAGATCATCTGGGATTTTTGGAGACCCAGTACTTC.

The chain links TRBV13 to TRBJ2-7; D ambiguous. V was clipped by 3 bases and J by 3 bases, with 12 bases between them. Germline CDR1 PRHDT, CDR2 FYEKMQ (reference sequence). The CDR3 has 14 amino acids. The chain's CDR3 is CASSLWSEFYEQYF. Written as DNA, the CDR3 is TGTGCCAGCAGCTTGTGGAGTGAGTTCTACGAGCAGTACTTC.

The rearrangement uses TRBV11-2 and TRBJ1-1; D remains ambiguous. Germline V lookup: CDR1 SGHAT, CDR2 FQNNGV. The V gene lost 3 bases and the J gene lost 1 base, with 9 bases spanning the gap. There are 14 residues in the CDR3. CDR3 DNA sequence: TGTGCCAGCAGCTTCAAGGGCGCGAACACTGAAGCTTTCTTT. Its translation: CASSFKGANTEAFF.

The V call is TRBV5-1, the J call TRBJ1-1; 8 bases match TRBD1. The J segment lost 5 bases and the V segment lost 4 bases, leaving 4 bases of the junction unmatched. The CDR3 totals 13 residues. Germline-derived CDR1 and CDR2 are SGHRS and YFSETQ. CDR3 DNA sequence: TGCGCCAGCAGCGCGGACAGGGTAACTGAAGCTTTCTTT. Translation gives CASSADRVTEAFF. Variable domain in full (rest from reference TRBV5-1 and TRBJ1-1): KAGVTQTPRYLIKTRGQQVTLSCSPISGHRSVSWYQQTPGQGLQFLFEYFSETQRNKGNFPGRFSGRQFSNSRSEMNVSTLELGDSALYLCASSADRVTEAFFGQGTRLTVV.

The chain has TRBV20-1 and TRBJ2-3; TRBD2 is a possible D gene (5 bases). The CDR3 has 12 amino acids. V lost 3 bases and J 6 bases, leaving 10 bases between the germline ends. In germline, CDR1 is DFQATT, CDR2 SNEGSKA (reference sequence). This chain's CDR3 is CSASGRWDTQYF. In nucleotides, the CDR3 is TGCAGTGCTAGTGGGAGATGGGATACGCAGTATTTT.

The chain uses TRBV5-1 and TRBJ2-6; D is uncertain. Per the germline V gene, CDR1 is SGHRS and CDR2 is YFSETQ. This CDR3 region has 15 residues. V was trimmed by 4 bases and J by 2 bases, leaving 10 bases between them. The DNA of the CDR3 is TGCGCCAGCAGCCCGGACGGGCCTGGGGCCAACGTCCTGACTTTC. Its translation: CASSPDGPGANVLTF.

The chain joins TRBV19 to TRBJ2-5; 8 nucleotides align to TRBD2. V trimming: 6 bases; J trimming: 1 base; junction bases outside the gene matches: 7. CDR1 and CDR2 from the germline V gene are LNHDA and SQIVND (reference sequence). The CDR3 length is 15 residues. CDR3 in amino acids: CASRTIAGSQETQYF. CDR3 nucleotide sequence: TGTGCCAGTAGGACTATAGCGGGGAGCCAAGAGACCCAGTACTTC.

The J gene is TRBJ1-1, the V gene TRBV5-5; D is uncertain. The CDR3 has 12 residues. Germline CDR1 is SGHKS and CDR2 is YYEKEE (reference sequence). V dropped 3 bases and J dropped 3 bases, with 6 bases sitting between them. The CDR3 region is CASSSIHTEAFF. DNA for the CDR3: TGTGCCAGCAGCTCCATACACACTGAAGCTTTCTTT.

The count of this clone is one. This chain connects TRBV6-1 to TRBJ2-3; D might be TRBD2 (6 bases). Germline V CDR1 and CDR2: MNHNS, SASEGT. V was clipped by 2 bases and J by 5 bases, with 20 bases between them. The CDR3 spans 17 residues. In DNA form, the CDR3 reads TGTGCCAGCAGTGAAAGTCCTAGGACTATGAGCCGAGATACGCAGTATTTT. Its translation: CASSESPRTMSRDTQYF.

This chain connects TRBV5-5 to TRBJ2-3, with unresolved D. Trimming stripped 0 bases from V and 4 bases from J, with 21 bases between. CDR3 length equals 18 residues. Germline V CDR1 and CDR2: SGHKS, YYEKEE (reference sequence). CDR3 sequence: CASSLERWGLESSDTQYF. CDR3 DNA: TGTGCCAGCAGCTTGGAAAGATGGGGATTGGAGTCTTCAGATACGCAGTATTTT.

For the CDR3, the DNA is TGTGCCAGCAGTAATTCGCGAGGGGCGCGTTCACCCCTCCACTTT. This gives the protein CASSNSRGARSPLHF. V and J are TRBV6-5 and TRBJ1-6, with TRBD1 as a possible D gene (5 bases). Germline V gene data show CDR1 as MNHEY and CDR2 as SVGAGI. With 5 bases removed from V and 9 bases from J, the gap between germline ends came to 17 bases. The CDR3 runs to 15 residues.

The chain couples TRBV10-1 to TRBJ2-3, with 8 positions matching TRBD1. The germline V gene has CDR1 WNHNN and CDR2 SYGVQD (reference sequence). Trimming took 6 bases from V and 6 from J; bases not matched to a gene: 5. The CDR3 has 13 residues. As DNA, the CDR3 is TGCGCCAGCAGCATGGACAGGGAGGATACGCAGTATTTT. Its translation is CASSMDREDTQYF.

The V call is TRBV19, the J call TRBJ1-5; D remains ambiguous. The length of the CDR3 is 16 residues. Deletions cut 1 base from V and 4 bases from J, with 14 bases between. Germline V gene data show CDR1 as LNHDA and CDR2 as SQIVND (reference sequence). CDR3 nucleotides: TGTGCCAGTAGTATAGTAGCGGCACTAAGAAATCAGCCCCAGCATTTT. It encodes CASSIVAALRNQPQHF. The whole variable domain, remainder taken from reference TRBV19 and TRBJ1-5, is DGGITQSPKYLFRKEGQNVTLSCEQNLNHDAMYWYRQDPGQGLRLIYYSQIVNDFQKGDIAEGYSVSREKKESFPLTVTSAQKNPTAFYLCASSIVAALRNQPQHFGDGTRLSIL.

The chain combines TRBV7-2 with TRBJ2-3; 11 bases are shared with TRBD1. The CDR3 is 15 residues long. Germline V gene data show CDR1 as SGHTA and CDR2 as FQGNSA. The trim removed 4 bases at V and 4 bases at J, leaving 4 bases unmatched. Written as DNA, the CDR3 is TGTGCCAGCAGCTGGGGGGGACAGGGGGCAGATACGCAGTATTTT. It encodes CASSWGGQGADTQYF.

This sequence joins TRBV21-1 and TRBJ1-4. TRBV21-1 is a pseudogene locus. The length of the CDR3 is 14 residues. The CDR3, as DNA: TGTGCCAGCAGCTGGACTCTTCCGGATGAAAAACTGTTTTTT. Translated, it gives CASSWTLPDEKLFF.

This clone was observed a single time. The chain links TRBV25-1 to TRBJ1-2; D possibly corresponds to TRBD1 (5 bases). CDR1 is MGHDK, CDR2 SYGVNS, per germline. The V end lost 1 base, the J end lost 4 bases, and 10 bases lay between the germline ends. This CDR3 contains 14 residues. The CDR3, as DNA: TGTGCCAGCAGTGAATCGGTGCAGGGCTATGGCTACACCTTC. It translates to CASSESVQGYGYTF.

The chain is built from TRBV19 and TRBJ2-5; 7 bases are shared with TRBD2. The germline V gene encodes CDR1 LNHDA and CDR2 SQIVND (reference sequence). V was clipped by 3 bases and J by 5 bases; unmatched bases: 9. The CDR3 is 15 residues long. CDR3 residues: CASSIRAPGRETQYF. The CDR3, as DNA: TGTGCCAGTAGTATTAGGGCTCCCGGGAGGGAGACCCAGTACTTC. Looking up the rest from reference TRBV19 and TRBJ2-5 gives the full variable domain: DGGITQSPKYLFRKEGQNVTLSCEQNLNHDAMYWYRQDPGQGLRLIYYSQIVNDFQKGDIAEGYSVSREKKESFPLTVTSAQKNPTAFYLCASSIRAPGRETQYFGPGTRLLVL.